This note documents a single T cell receptor (beta chain) sequence. What it binds is not known. Repertoires were generated with immunoSEQ multiplex PCR, while TCRdb's copy carries only in-frame clones and drops some. The sample consists of 330,000 or so clones, approximately 87% of them appearing once. This sample was included in a study of Ad26.COV2.S vaccination and SARS-CoV-2 variants. Study information: By the intramuscular route, Ad26.COV2.S was given once, or twice 56 days apart. Study outcomes and limitations: Total T cell responses, in the TCR breadth and depth analyses, may have been underestimated. Vaccine recipients showed a spike-specific TCR breadth that was higher than in placebo recipients.

This CDR3 is built from 14 residues. Germline CDR1 is SEHNR and CDR2 is FQNEAQ (reference sequence). V lost 2 bases and J lost 6, with 13 bases in between. The treatment was: roughly 18 received Ad26.COV2.S at low or high dose, single or two shots; about five received placebo; per-sample allocation not given. Day 63 after the first vaccine or placebo injection was the time point for sampling. This chain connects TRBV7-9 to TRBJ1-2; weak D call: TRBD1 (5 bases). This TCR came from a person between 18 and 65 years old who received the Ad26.COV2.S COVID-19 vaccine or a placebo. Sequencing used peripheral blood, obtained in a trial of Ad26.COV2.S vaccine versus placebo. CDR3 protein: CASSLSREEDGYTF. The CDR3 DNA follows: TGTGCCAGCAGCTTATCCAGGGAGGAAGATGGCTACACCTTC.